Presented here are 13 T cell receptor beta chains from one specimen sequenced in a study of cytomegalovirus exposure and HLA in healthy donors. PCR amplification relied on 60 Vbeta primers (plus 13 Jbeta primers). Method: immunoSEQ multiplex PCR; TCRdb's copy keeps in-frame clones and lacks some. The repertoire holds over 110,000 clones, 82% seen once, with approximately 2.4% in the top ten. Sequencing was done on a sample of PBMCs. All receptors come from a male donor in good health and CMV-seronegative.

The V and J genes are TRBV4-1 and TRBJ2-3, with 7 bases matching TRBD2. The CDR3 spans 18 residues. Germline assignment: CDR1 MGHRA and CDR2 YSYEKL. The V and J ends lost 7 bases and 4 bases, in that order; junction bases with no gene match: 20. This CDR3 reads CASNLEFKSGVQADTQYF. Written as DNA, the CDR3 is TGCGCCAGCAACCTCGAATTTAAAAGCGGGGTGCAGGCAGATACGCAGTATTTT.

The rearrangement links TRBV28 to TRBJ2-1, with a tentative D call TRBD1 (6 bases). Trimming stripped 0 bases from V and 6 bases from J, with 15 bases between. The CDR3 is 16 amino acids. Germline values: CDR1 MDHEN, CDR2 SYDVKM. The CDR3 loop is CASSLWGAGDANEQFF. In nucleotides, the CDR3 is TGTGCCAGCAGTTTATGGGGGGCAGGCGATGCCAATGAGCAGTTCTTC.

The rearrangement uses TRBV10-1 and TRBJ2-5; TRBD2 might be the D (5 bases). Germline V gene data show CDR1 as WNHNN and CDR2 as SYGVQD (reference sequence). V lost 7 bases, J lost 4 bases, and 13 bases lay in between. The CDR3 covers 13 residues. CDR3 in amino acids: CASTRGRRETQYF. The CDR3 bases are TGCGCCAGCACCAGAGGGCGTCGAGAGACCCAGTACTTC.

CDR3 protein: CASALAGGTDTQYF. The CDR3 DNA reads TGTGCCAGCGCCTTAGCGGGAGGCACAGATACGCAGTATTTT. This chain joins TRBV7-9 and TRBJ2-3; 9 positions match TRBD2. J was trimmed by 1 base and V by 8 bases; bases with no gene match: 4. The CDR3 length is 14 residues. The germline gives CDR1 SEHNR, CDR2 FQNEAQ (reference sequence). The entire variable domain, with the rest obtained from reference TRBV7-9 and TRBJ2-3, is as follows: DTGVSQNPRHKITKRGQNVTFRCDPISEHNRLYWYRQTLGQGPEFLTYFQNEAQLEKSRLLSDRFSAERPKGSFSTLEIQRTEQGDSAMYLCASALAGGTDTQYFGPGTRLTVL.

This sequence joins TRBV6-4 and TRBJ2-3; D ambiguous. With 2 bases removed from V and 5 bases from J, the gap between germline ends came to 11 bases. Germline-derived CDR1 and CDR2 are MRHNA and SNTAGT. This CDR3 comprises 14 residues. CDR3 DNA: TGTGCCAGCAGTGACGGGTCGACGGGAGATACGCAGTATTTT. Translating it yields CASSDGSTGDTQYF.

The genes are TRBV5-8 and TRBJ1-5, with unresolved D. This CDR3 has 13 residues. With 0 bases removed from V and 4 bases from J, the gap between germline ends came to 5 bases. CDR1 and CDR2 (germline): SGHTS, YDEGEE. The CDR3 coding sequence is TGTGCCAGCAGCTTGGGAGTTAATCAGCCCCAGCATTTT. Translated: CASSLGVNQPQHF.

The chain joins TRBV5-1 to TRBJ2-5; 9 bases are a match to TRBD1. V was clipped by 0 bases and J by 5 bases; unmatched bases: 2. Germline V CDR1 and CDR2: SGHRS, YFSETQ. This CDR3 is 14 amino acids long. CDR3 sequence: CASSLVDRGETQYF. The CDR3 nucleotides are TGCGCCAGCAGCTTGGTGGACAGGGGTGAGACCCAGTACTTC.

CDR3 DNA sequence: TGTGCCACCAGCAATTGGGACACCTACAATGAGCAGTTCTTC. It translates to CATSNWDTYNEQFF. The V call is TRBV15, the J call TRBJ2-1, with D tentatively TRBD1 (6 bases). Germline lookup yields CDR1 LNHNV and CDR2 YYDKDF (reference sequence). V was cut by 4 bases and J by 2 bases, with 9 bases left in between. CDR3 length equals 14 residues.

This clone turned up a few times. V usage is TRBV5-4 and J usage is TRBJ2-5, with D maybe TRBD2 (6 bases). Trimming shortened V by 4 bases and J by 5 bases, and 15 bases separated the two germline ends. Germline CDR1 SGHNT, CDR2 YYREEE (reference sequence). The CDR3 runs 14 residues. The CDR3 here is CASSTKLAAETQYF. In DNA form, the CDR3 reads TGTGCCAGCAGCACGAAACTAGCCGCGGAGACCCAGTACTTC.

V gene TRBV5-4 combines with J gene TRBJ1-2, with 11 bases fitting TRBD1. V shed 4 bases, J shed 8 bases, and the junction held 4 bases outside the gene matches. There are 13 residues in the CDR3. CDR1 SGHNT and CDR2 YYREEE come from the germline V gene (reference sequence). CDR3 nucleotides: TGTGCCAGCAGCGAGGACAGGGGGCACGGCTACACCTTC. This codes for CASSEDRGHGYTF.

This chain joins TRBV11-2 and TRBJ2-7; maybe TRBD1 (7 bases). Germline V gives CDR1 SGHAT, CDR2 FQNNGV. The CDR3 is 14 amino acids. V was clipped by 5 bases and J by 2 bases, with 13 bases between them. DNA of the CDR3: TGTGCCAGCAGCGGCGGGACAGATACCTACGAGCAGTACTTC. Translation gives CASSGGTDTYEQYF.

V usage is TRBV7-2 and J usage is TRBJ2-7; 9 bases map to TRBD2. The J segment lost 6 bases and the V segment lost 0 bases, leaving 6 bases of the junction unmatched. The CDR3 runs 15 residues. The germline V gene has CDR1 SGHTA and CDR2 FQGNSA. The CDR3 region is CASSLAAGGGLEQYF. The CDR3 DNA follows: TGTGCCAGCAGCTTAGCCGCGGGGGGGGGCCTCGAGCAGTACTTC.

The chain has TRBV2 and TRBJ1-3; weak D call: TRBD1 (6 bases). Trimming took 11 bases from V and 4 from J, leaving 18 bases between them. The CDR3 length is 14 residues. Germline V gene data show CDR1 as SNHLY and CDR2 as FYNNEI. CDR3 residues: CAQRGTAEGNTIYF. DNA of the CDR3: TGTGCCCAAAGGGGGACCGCCGAGGGAAACACCATATATTTT.